This T cell receptor beta chain stems from a study of blood T cell repertoires in COVID-19. Study at large: Sample material is recorded as cDNA or gDNA derived from T cells, B-cell-depleted T cells, or PBMCs.

The CDR3 spans 16 residues. Germline CDR1 is KGHSH and CDR2 is LQKENI. Trimming took 0 bases from V and 4 from J, leaving 15 bases between them. Sequenced by immunoSEQ multiplex PCR; TCRdb stores in-frame clones only, minus some. The sample consists of 65,000 to 75,000 clones, approximately 78% of them appearing once. The V and J genes are TRBV18 and TRBJ1-1; a possible D gene is TRBD1 (5 bases). The sample taken for sequencing was peripheral blood. This TCR was recovered from an elderly woman with acute or convalescent COVID-19. CDR3 sequence: CASSPPFGGGGTEAFF. In DNA form, the CDR3 reads TGTGCCAGCTCACCACCATTCGGGGGTGGGGGCACTGAAGCTTTCTTT.